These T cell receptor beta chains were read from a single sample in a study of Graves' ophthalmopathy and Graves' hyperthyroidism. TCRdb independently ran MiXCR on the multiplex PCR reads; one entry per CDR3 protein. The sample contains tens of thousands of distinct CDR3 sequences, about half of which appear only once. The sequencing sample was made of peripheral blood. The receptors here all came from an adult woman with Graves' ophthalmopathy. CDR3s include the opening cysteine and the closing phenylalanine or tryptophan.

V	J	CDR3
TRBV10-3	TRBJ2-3	CAISEGSGGTDTQYF
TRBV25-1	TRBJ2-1	CASRDRVDNEQFF
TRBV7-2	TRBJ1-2	CASSPDRGGYTF
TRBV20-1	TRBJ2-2	CSARRSSGLGGELFF
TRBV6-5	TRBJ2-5	CASSYQTGRETQYF
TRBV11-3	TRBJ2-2	CASSLDHPPGELFF
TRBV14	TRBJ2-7	CASSQERHTGDEQYF
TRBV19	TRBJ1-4	CASSIAAGAREKLFF
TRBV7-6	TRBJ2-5	CASSLEVGIGSNQPQYF
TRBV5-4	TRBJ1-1	CASSFGGTAMANTEAFF
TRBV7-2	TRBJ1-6	CASSLGLAATSSTSGRLHF
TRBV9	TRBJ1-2	CACSTSAGDRDGYTF
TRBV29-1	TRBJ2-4	CSVRVVMSKNIQYF
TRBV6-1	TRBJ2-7	CASSEKSGGPYEQYF
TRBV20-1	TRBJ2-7	CSARSPRDYEQYF
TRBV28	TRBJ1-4	CASSDQGGEKLFF
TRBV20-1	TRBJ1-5	CSASSGQYNQPQHF
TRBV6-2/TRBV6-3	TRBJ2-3	CASSYSTSTDTQYF
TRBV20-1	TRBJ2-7	CSAPGTSALDEQYF
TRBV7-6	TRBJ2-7	CASSSRDICSARNGEQYF
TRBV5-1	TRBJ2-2	CASSLVSLTGELFF
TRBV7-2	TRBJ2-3	CASSLALRTDTQYF
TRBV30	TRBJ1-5	CAWSADRGANQPQHF
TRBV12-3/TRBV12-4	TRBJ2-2	CASSPPGLANTGELFF
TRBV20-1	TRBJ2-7	CSATDPGTASYEQYF
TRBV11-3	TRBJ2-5	CASSLGQTYQGTRYF
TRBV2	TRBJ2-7	CASTTGTGIGPYEQYF
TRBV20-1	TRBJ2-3	CSAPPGQSADTQYF
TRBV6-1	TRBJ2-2	CASTGGRAFTGELFF
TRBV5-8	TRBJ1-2	CASSLADRAYGYTF
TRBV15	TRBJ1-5	CATSRDRGNQPQHF
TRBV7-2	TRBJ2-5	CASSPHAGGNQPQYF
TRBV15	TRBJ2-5	CATSRAGGYQETQYF
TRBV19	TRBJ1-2	CASSMEGMNYGYTF
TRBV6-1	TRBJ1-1	CASSEKPNTEAIF